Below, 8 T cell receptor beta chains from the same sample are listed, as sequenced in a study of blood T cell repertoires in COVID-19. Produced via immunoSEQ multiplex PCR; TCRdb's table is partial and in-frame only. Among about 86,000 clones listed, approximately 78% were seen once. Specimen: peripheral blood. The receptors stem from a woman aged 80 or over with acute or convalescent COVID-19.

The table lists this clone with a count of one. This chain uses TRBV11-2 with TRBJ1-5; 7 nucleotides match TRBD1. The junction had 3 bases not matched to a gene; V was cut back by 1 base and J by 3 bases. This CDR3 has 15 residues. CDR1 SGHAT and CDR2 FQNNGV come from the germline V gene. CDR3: CASSLGQGVNQPQHF. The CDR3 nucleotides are TGTGCCAGCAGCTTAGGGCAGGGGGTCAATCAGCCCCAGCATTTT.

The CDR3 region has the DNA TGTGCCAGCTCACAACAGGGGGATCAGCCCCAGCATTTT. Translating gives CASSQQGDQPQHF. J is TRBJ1-5 and V is TRBV18; the match to TRBD1 covers 8 bases. In germline, CDR1 is KGHSH, CDR2 LQKENI. J lost 5 bases, V lost 4 bases, and 1 base had no gene match. CDR3 length equals 13 residues. The full variable domain, with the rest looked up from reference TRBV18 and TRBJ1-5, is NAGVMQNPRHLVRRRGQEARLRCSPMKGHSHVYWYRQLPEEGLKFMVYLQKENIIDESGMPKERFSAEFPKEGPSILRIQQVVRGDSAAYFCASSQQGDQPQHFGDGTRLSIL.

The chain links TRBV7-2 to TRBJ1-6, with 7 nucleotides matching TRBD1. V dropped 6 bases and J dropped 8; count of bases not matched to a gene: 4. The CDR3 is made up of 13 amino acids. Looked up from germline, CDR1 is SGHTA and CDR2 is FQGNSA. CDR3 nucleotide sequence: TGTGCCAGCAGGGGACAGTTAGATTCACCCCTCCACTTT. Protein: CASRGQLDSPLHF.

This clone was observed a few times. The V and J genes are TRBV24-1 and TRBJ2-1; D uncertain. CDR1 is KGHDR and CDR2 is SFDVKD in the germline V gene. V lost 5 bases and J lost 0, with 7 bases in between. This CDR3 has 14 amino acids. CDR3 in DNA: TGTGCCACCAGTGGAACGGGCTCCTACAATGAGCAGTTCTTC. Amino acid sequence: CATSGTGSYNEQFF.

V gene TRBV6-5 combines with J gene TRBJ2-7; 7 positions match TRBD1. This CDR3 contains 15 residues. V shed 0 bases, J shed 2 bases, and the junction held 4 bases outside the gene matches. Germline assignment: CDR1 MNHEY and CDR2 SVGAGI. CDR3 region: CASSYSLTGTYEQYF. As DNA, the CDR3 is TGTGCCAGCAGTTACTCTTTGACAGGGACCTACGAGCAGTACTTC.

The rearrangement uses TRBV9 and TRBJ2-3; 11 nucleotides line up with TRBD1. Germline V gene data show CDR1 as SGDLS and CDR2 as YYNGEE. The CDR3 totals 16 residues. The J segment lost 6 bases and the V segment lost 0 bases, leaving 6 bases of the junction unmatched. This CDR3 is CASSVEGQGAKDTQYF. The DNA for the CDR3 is TGTGCCAGCAGCGTAGAAGGACAGGGGGCGAAGGATACGCAGTATTTT.

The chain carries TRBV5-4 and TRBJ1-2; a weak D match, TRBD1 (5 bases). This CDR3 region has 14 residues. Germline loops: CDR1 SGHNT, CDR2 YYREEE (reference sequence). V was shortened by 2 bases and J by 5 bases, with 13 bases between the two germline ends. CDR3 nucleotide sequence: TGTGCCAGCAGCTTAGGGGCTGTCCTATATGGCTACACCTTC. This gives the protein CASSLGAVLYGYTF.

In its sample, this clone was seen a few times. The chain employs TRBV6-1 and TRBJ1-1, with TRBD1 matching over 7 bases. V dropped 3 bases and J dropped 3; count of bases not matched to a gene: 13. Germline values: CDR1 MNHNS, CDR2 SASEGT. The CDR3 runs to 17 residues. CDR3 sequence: CASSDRGVFSSDTEAFF. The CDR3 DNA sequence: TGTGCCAGCAGTGACAGGGGGGTATTTTCTTCGGACACTGAAGCTTTCTTT.